Presented here are 9 T cell receptor beta chains from one specimen sequenced in a study of early T cells in non-severe SARS-CoV-2 infection. Each CDR3 protein is one row after TCRdb ran MiXCR on the 5' RACE reads. The data hold roughly 93,000 distinct CDR3 sequences, with approximately 14% observed a single time. Sample: whole blood. These receptors were obtained from an adult who was a healthcare worker with PCR-confirmed SARS-CoV-2 infection or an uninfected control (not recorded which).

The V gene is TRBV3-1, the J gene TRBJ2-2, with D possibly TRBD2 on 6 matching bases. The CDR3 consists of 16 residues. CDR1 and CDR2 from the germline V gene are LGHDT and YNNKEL (reference sequence). The ends were cut back, 3 bases at V and 6 bases at J, with 17 bases in the middle. CDR3 coding DNA: TGTGCCAGCAGCCAGGGGACTCTCGTTGTCGCCGGGGAGCTGTTTTTT. Translation gives CASSQGTLVVAGELFF. The full variable domain, with the rest looked up from reference TRBV3-1 and TRBJ2-2, is DTAVSQTPKYLVTQMGNDKSIKCEQNLGHDTMYWYKQDSKKFLKIMFSYNNKELIINETVPNRFSPKSPDKAHLNLHINSLELGDSAVYFCASSQGTLVVAGELFFGEGSRLTVL.

CDR3 nucleotides: TGTGCCAGCAAGGCGGCCACAGATACGCAGTATTTT. This encodes CASKAATDTQYF. The chain employs TRBV28 and TRBJ2-3; no firm D call. CDR1 and CDR2 from the germline V gene are MDHEN and SYDVKM. The CDR3 is 12 residues long. V was shortened by 7 bases and J by 2 bases, with 7 bases between the two germline ends. Using reference TRBV28 and TRBJ2-3 for the parts outside the CDR3, the full variable domain is DVKVTQSSRYLVKRTGEKVFLECVQDMDHENMFWYRQDPGLGLRLIYFSYDVKMKEKGDIPEGYSVSREKKERFSLILESASTNQTSMYLCASKAATDTQYFGPGTRLTVL.

This chain uses TRBV9 with TRBJ2-5, with 8 positions matching TRBD2. V was clipped by 4 bases and J by 1 base; unmatched bases: 12. Germline V gene lookup returns CDR1 SGDLS and CDR2 YYNGEE. This CDR3 has 17 residues. CDR3 nucleotides: TGTGCCAGCAGCCCAAGAGAGCGGAGCGGGGGCCAAGAGACCCAGTACTTC. It yields the protein CASSPRERSGGQETQYF. The full variable domain, rest sourced from reference TRBV9 and TRBJ2-5, is DSGVTQTPKHLITATGQRVTLRCSPRSGDLSVYWYQQSLDQGLQFLIQYYNGEERAKGNILERFSAQQFPDLHSELNLSSLELGDSALYFCASSPRERSGGQETQYFGPGTRLLVL.

The sample holds many counts of this clonotype. This chain joins TRBV2 and TRBJ2-1; no clear D gene. Trimming cost V 6 bases and J 5 bases, with 20 bases left between them. From germline, CDR1 is SNHLY and CDR2 FYNNEI. The CDR3 totals 16 residues. In nucleotides, the CDR3 is TGTGCCAGCAGCCTCGCTTTACGGGTTCTAAACAATGAGCAGTTCTTC. Amino acids: CASSLALRVLNNEQFF.

Concerning this clonotype: The junction shows a germline mismatch at one end, possibly a read error. The DNA for the CDR3 is TGTGCCAGCAGTTATTCCCCCCAATTTATTGACCGGAGTGAAAACCTGTTTTTT. Encoded protein: CASSYSPQFIDRSENLFF. The chain uses TRBV6-9 and TRBJ1-4; D is ambiguous. The length of the CDR3 is 18 residues. Germline V CDR1 and CDR2: MNHGY, SVAAGI.

The chain links TRBV29-1 to TRBJ1-1; 7 bases line up with TRBD1. Germline V gene data show CDR1 as SQVTM and CDR2 as ANQGSEA. The CDR3 is made up of 14 amino acids. V dropped 1 base and J dropped 3; count of bases not matched to a gene: 5. In nucleotides, the CDR3 is TGCAGCGTTGAAGTGCGGGGACAGTACACTGAAGCTTTCTTT. Its translation: CSVEVRGQYTEAFF.

The chain couples TRBV19 to TRBJ1-5; D ambiguous. CDR1 is LNHDA, CDR2 SQIVND, per germline (reference sequence). This CDR3 comprises 14 residues. Trimming pared 6 bases from V and 7 bases from J, leaving 16 bases between. Written as DNA, the CDR3 is TGTGCCAGTAGCCCTACAGTGGCCCGGCAGCCCCAGCATTTT. Translated: CASSPTVARQPQHF.

This clonotype was seen more than once but under ten times. The rearrangement links TRBV4-1 to TRBJ1-6, with a tentative D call TRBD1 (6 bases). V was shortened by 1 base and J by 2 bases, with 9 bases between the two germline ends. The CDR3 is made up of 16 amino acids. Germline V gene lookup returns CDR1 MGHRA and CDR2 YSYEKL. This CDR3 reads CASSQVGGPYNSPLHF. The CDR3 DNA follows: TGCGCCAGCAGCCAAGTCGGGGGGCCCTATAATTCACCCCTCCACTTT.

The chain combines TRBV12-3 or TRBV12-4 with TRBJ2-6; tentatively, D is TRBD2 (6 bases). The CDR3 sequence is 17 residues long. V lost 2 bases, J lost 4 bases, and 15 bases lay in between. This CDR3 is CASSLFLGGRGANVLTF. CDR3 coding DNA: TGTGCCAGCAGTTTATTCCTTGGGGGGAGAGGGGCCAACGTCCTGACTTTC.